The 29 T cell receptor beta chains presented below share a single source sample, sequenced in a study of control samples from healthy donors and cancer patients. Assay used: immunoSEQ multiplex PCR; TCRdb lists only in-frame clones, some missing. The table includes approximately 120,000 clones, about 89% detected once. Input material: blood. Source of these receptors: a man between 60 and 70 years old in good health.

The chain carries TRBV10-3 and TRBJ2-7; perhaps D is TRBD1 or TRBD2 (5 bases each). The CDR3 sequence is 14 residues long. Trimming shortened V by 2 bases and J by 0 bases, and 8 bases separated the two germline ends. Germline V gene sequence: CDR1 ENHRY, CDR2 SYGVKD. CDR3 in amino acids: CAISEAGSSYEQYF. CDR3 coding DNA: TGTGCCATCAGTGAGGCAGGGAGCTCCTACGAGCAGTACTTC.

The chain couples TRBV19 to TRBJ1-2; tentatively, D is TRBD1 (5 bases). The germline V gene encodes CDR1 LNHDA and CDR2 SQIVND (reference sequence). V was cut by 9 bases and J by 0 bases, with 11 bases left in between. CDR3 size: 13 residues. CDR3 coding DNA: TGTGCCAGCCAGACAGTGTCTAACTATGGCTACACCTTC. This translates into CASQTVSNYGYTF. The full variable domain, in which reference TRBV19 and TRBJ1-2 provide the parts outside the CDR3, is DGGITQSPKYLFRKEGQNVTLSCEQNLNHDAMYWYRQDPGQGLRLIYYSQIVNDFQKGDIAEGYSVSREKKESFPLTVTSAQKNPTAFYLCASQTVSNYGYTFGSGTRLTVV.

This clone has just one count. The chain joins TRBV6-5 to TRBJ1-5; 8 bases are a match to TRBD1. The CDR3 totals 15 residues. Germline trimming cut 6 bases from V and 3 bases from J; bases unmatched to any gene: 7. The V gene's germline CDR1 is MNHEY and CDR2 SVGAGI. CDR3 in amino acids: CASRGQTGANQPQHF. The CDR3 nucleotides are TGTGCCAGCAGGGGCCAGACAGGGGCCAATCAGCCCCAGCATTTT.

This chain uses TRBV28 with TRBJ2-7, with 7 bases aligning to TRBD1. CDR1 and CDR2 from the germline V gene are MDHEN and SYDVKM. Trimming at V came to 5 bases and at J to 0 bases, leaving 7 bases not matched to a gene. The CDR3 length is 15 residues. The CDR3 is CASSPGQVYSYEQYF. CDR3 in DNA: TGTGCCAGCAGTCCCGGACAGGTGTACTCCTACGAGCAGTACTTC. Looking up the rest from reference TRBV28 and TRBJ2-7 gives the full variable domain: DVKVTQSSRYLVKRTGEKVFLECVQDMDHENMFWYRQDPGLGLRLIYFSYDVKMKEKGDIPEGYSVSREKKERFSLILESASTNQTSMYLCASSPGQVYSYEQYFGPGTRLTVT.

The chain employs TRBV4-3 and TRBJ1-6; weak D call: TRBD1 (5 bases). Germline CDR1 reads LGHNA; CDR2 reads YSLEER. The V end lost 4 bases, the J end lost 8 bases, and 15 bases lay between the germline ends. The CDR3 runs to 15 residues. The CDR3 sequence: CASSLLWDGDSPLHF. The CDR3 DNA sequence: TGCGCCAGCAGCCTTCTCTGGGACGGGGATTCACCCCTCCACTTT.

This clone was seen a single time. The chain recombines TRBV19 with TRBJ1-5; tentatively, D is TRBD1 (6 bases). The V end lost 10 bases, the J end lost 0 bases, and 19 bases lay between the germline ends. The CDR3 consists of 16 residues. Germline CDR1 and CDR2: LNHDA and SQIVND (reference sequence). CDR3 DNA: TGTGCCACCCGGCCCTCAGGGGTTAATAGCAATCAGCCCCAGCATTTT. Translation: CATRPSGVNSNQPQHF. The variable domain in full, completed from reference TRBV19 and TRBJ1-5, reads DGGITQSPKYLFRKEGQNVTLSCEQNLNHDAMYWYRQDPGQGLRLIYYSQIVNDFQKGDIAEGYSVSREKKESFPLTVTSAQKNPTAFYLCATRPSGVNSNQPQHFGDGTRLSIL.

The chain is built from TRBV30 and TRBJ1-5; D unresolved. CDR3 length: 12 residues. Germline assignment: CDR1 GTSNPN and CDR2 SVGIG (reference sequence). CDR3 in DNA: TGTGCTTGGGCCCCGGGGAGCCAGCCCCAGCATTTT. This translates into CAWAPGSQPQHF.

The genes are TRBV27 and TRBJ2-3, with D perhaps given as TRBD1 or TRBD2 (5 bases each). V gave up 0 bases and J gave up 4 bases, with 11 bases separating them. The CDR3 has 15 amino acids. Germline V gene data show CDR1 as MNHEY and CDR2 as SMNVEV (reference sequence). CDR3 region: CASSLSPWDPDTQYF. The CDR3 bases are TGTGCCAGCAGTTTATCGCCCTGGGACCCAGATACGCAGTATTTT.

This clone was seen just once. The V gene is TRBV7-6, the J gene TRBJ2-3; 11 bases are shared with TRBD2. Germline V gives CDR1 SGHVS, CDR2 FNYEAQ. The ends lost 1 base at V and 14 bases at J; junction bases unmatched: 8. The CDR3 has 14 residues. This CDR3 is CASSLELAGAVLYF. The CDR3 bases are TGTGCCAGCAGCTTAGAACTAGCGGGGGCCGTTTTGTATTTT.

This chain links TRBV5-1 with TRBJ1-1; 7 bases are a match to TRBD1. Trimming cost V 0 bases and J 0 bases; bases outside gene matches: 2. Per the germline V gene, CDR1 is SGHRS and CDR2 is YFSETQ. The CDR3 spans 15 residues. CDR3 in amino acids: CASSLGGTVNTEAFF. CDR3 nucleotides: TGCGCCAGCAGCTTGGGAGGGACAGTGAACACTGAAGCTTTCTTT.

This clone was counted between two and nine times. CDR3 sequence reads: CASIGQGYGYTF. CDR3 coding DNA: TGTGCCAGTATCGGACAGGGGTATGGCTACACCTTC. The chain employs TRBV19 and TRBJ1-2; 9 bases align to TRBD1. The germline CDR1 and CDR2 sequences are LNHDA and SQIVND (reference sequence). CDR3 length: 12 residues. The V and J ends lost 7 bases and 5 bases, in that order; junction bases with no gene match: 2.

V and J are TRBV6-5 and TRBJ1-3; D gene ambiguous. This CDR3 is 15 amino acids long. In germline, CDR1 is MNHEY, CDR2 SVGAGI. V lost 0 bases to trimming and J lost 0 bases, with 6 bases between them. The CDR3 region has the DNA TGTGCCAGCAGTTACTCGGGCAGCTCTGGAAACACCATATATTTT. It encodes CASSYSGSSGNTIYF.

This chain links TRBV7-2 with TRBJ1-6; TRBD1 matches 8 bases. Germline assignment: CDR1 SGHTA and CDR2 FQGNSA. With V trimmed by 5 bases and J by 7 bases, 7 bases remained unmatched. The CDR3 has 15 residues. The CDR3 loop reads CASSSWTGKNSPLHF. DNA for the CDR3: TGTGCCAGCAGCAGCTGGACAGGGAAAAATTCACCCCTCCACTTT. Supplemented by reference TRBV7-2 and TRBJ1-6, the full variable domain reads GAGVSQSPSNKVTEKGKDVELRCDPISGHTALYWYRQSLGQGLEFLIYFQGNSAPDKSGLPSDRFSAERTGGSVSTLTIQRTQQEDSAVYLCASSSWTGKNSPLHFGNGTRLTVT.

The J gene is TRBJ1-3, the V gene TRBV3-1 (or the pseudogene TRBV3-2); D gene ambiguous. This CDR3 contains 16 residues. Germline V gene data show CDR1 as LGHDT and CDR2 as YNNKEL (reference sequence). V lost 4 bases and J 0 bases, leaving 13 bases between the germline ends. In DNA, the CDR3 is TGTGCCAGCAGCCCAAGTGGAATCCACTCTGGAAACACCATATATTTT. Its protein product is CASSPSGIHSGNTIYF.

J is TRBJ2-4 and V is TRBV5-6; 10 nucleotides line up with TRBD1. The CDR3 runs to 15 residues. Per the germline V gene, CDR1 is SGHDT and CDR2 is YYEEEE. Germline trimming cut 0 bases from V and 8 bases from J; bases unmatched to any gene: 5. DNA for the CDR3: TGTGCCAGCAGCTTGGCCGGGACAGGGGCGTACATTCAGTACTTC. This encodes CASSLAGTGAYIQYF.

The chain recombines TRBV27 with TRBJ2-7; 9 nucleotides match TRBD1. The CDR3 loop spans 14 amino acids. V shed 9 bases and J 2 bases; nucleotides not matched to a gene: 8. The germline V gene encodes CDR1 MNHEY and CDR2 SMNVEV (reference sequence). The CDR3 sequence: CASKTGGFPYEQYF. The CDR3 DNA reads TGTGCCAGTAAAACAGGGGGCTTCCCCTACGAGCAGTACTTC.

V and J are TRBV27 and TRBJ1-6; maybe TRBD1 (6 bases). Trimming stripped 3 bases from V and 10 bases from J, with 16 bases between. Germline V gene lookup returns CDR1 MNHEY and CDR2 SMNVEV (reference sequence). The CDR3 is made up of 15 amino acids. The CDR3 protein is CASSLERGAISPLHF. CDR3 nucleotides: TGTGCCAGCAGTTTGGAGCGGGGGGCAATATCACCCCTCCACTTT.

V gene TRBV6-5 combines with J gene TRBJ1-2, with D possibly being TRBD1 (5 bases). CDR3 size: 15 residues. V lost 4 bases to trimming and J lost 6 bases, with 18 bases between them. CDR1 and CDR2 from the germline V gene are MNHEY and SVGAGI. The CDR3 nucleotides read TGTGCCAGCAGTTTCCTAACTACCCCAGGGCATGGCTACACCTTC. It yields the protein CASSFLTTPGHGYTF.

The V and J genes are TRBV7-2 and TRBJ2-3, with a weak D call TRBD1 (6 bases). This CDR3 spans 16 amino acids. V lost 5 bases and J lost 6, with 21 bases in between. Germline V gives CDR1 SGHTA, CDR2 FQGNSA. The DNA of the CDR3 is TGTGCCAGCAGCATACACCATTACAGGGATCGGGATACGCAGTATTTT. This sequence encodes CASSIHHYRDRDTQYF.

The chain combines TRBV11-2 with TRBJ1-6; D unresolved. Germline V CDR1 and CDR2: SGHAT, FQNNGV. The CDR3 sequence is 15 residues long. V gave up 8 bases and J gave up 0 bases, with 11 bases separating them. CDR3: CASGPSSSYNSPLHF. In DNA form, the CDR3 reads TGTGCCAGCGGACCCAGCAGCTCCTATAATTCACCCCTCCACTTT.

The CDR3 region is CASSYSAGSNTGELFF. CDR3 nucleotides: TGTGCCAGCAGTTACTCGGCAGGATCGAACACCGGGGAGCTGTTTTTT. The chain recombines TRBV6-5 with TRBJ2-2; D is ambiguous. This CDR3 is built from 16 residues. Germline loops: CDR1 MNHEY, CDR2 SVGAGI. Trimming stripped 0 bases from V and 0 bases from J, with 8 bases between.

This clone was detected once. The chain recombines TRBV28 with TRBJ1-5; D remains ambiguous. The CDR3 extends over 13 amino acids. From germline, CDR1 is MDHEN and CDR2 SYDVKM. The V end was cut by 5 bases, the J end by 5 bases, with 10 bases between. In nucleotides, the CDR3 is TGTGCCAGCAGTCCGGACGGACATCAGCCCCAGCATTTT. This codes for CASSPDGHQPQHF.

The V and J genes are TRBV21-1 and TRBJ1-6; the DNA was not compared with TRBD1, the D call given in the table. TRBV21-1 is described as a pseudogene. The CDR3 is 18 residues long. The CDR3: CASSKARRDRSYNSPLHF. The CDR3, as DNA: TGTGCCAGCAGCAAAGCCAGGAGGGACAGGTCCTATAATTCACCCCTCCACTTT.

V usage is TRBV9 and J usage is TRBJ2-3; 8 bases match TRBD2. CDR1 is SGDLS and CDR2 is YYNGEE in the germline V gene. V was pared by 0 bases and J by 1 base, with 1 base of the junction left unmatched. The CDR3 contains 15 residues. CDR3 coding DNA: TGTGCCAGCAGCGTAGTCGGGGGGGGCACAGATACGCAGTATTTT. This encodes CASSVVGGGTDTQYF.

V usage is TRBV19 and J usage is TRBJ2-1; TRBD2 agrees at 7 bases. Trimming at V came to 9 bases and at J to 4 bases, leaving 9 bases not matched to a gene. Germline values: CDR1 LNHDA, CDR2 SQIVND (reference sequence). This CDR3 is built from 14 residues. The DNA of the CDR3 is TGTGCCAGCAAACGGGAGGACGGTTACAATGAGCAGTTCTTC. Its translation: CASKREDGYNEQFF.

This clone was counted only a few times. J is TRBJ2-3 and V is TRBV9; D not resolved. The CDR3 covers 13 residues. From germline, CDR1 is SGDLS and CDR2 YYNGEE. V was trimmed by 4 bases and J by 7 bases, leaving 13 bases between them. CDR3 bases: TGTGCCAGCAGCCCCAGCTCGGTAAATACGCAGTATTTT. Translating gives CASSPSSVNTQYF.

The V and J genes are TRBV6-2 or TRBV6-3 and TRBJ2-1, with D tentatively TRBD2 (5 bases). The ends were cut back, 1 base at V and 0 bases at J, with 7 bases in the middle. Looked up from germline, CDR1 is MNHEY and CDR2 is SVGEGT. This CDR3 contains 15 residues. The CDR3 sequence is CASSYLGSSYNEQFF. CDR3 coding DNA: TGTGCCAGCAGTTACTTAGGGAGCTCCTACAATGAGCAGTTCTTC.

The chain uses TRBV5-1 and TRBJ2-7; 9 positions agree with TRBD1. Germline V gene data show CDR1 as SGHRS and CDR2 as YFSETQ. V shed 5 bases and J 6 bases; nucleotides not matched to a gene: 9. The length of the CDR3 is 14 residues. CDR3 sequence (DNA): TGCGCCAGCAGTCCACCGGGACAGGGAGGCGAGCAGTACTTC. Residues: CASSPPGQGGEQYF. The full variable domain, with the rest looked up from reference TRBV5-1 and TRBJ2-7, is KAGVTQTPRYLIKTRGQQVTLSCSPISGHRSVSWYQQTPGQGLQFLFEYFSETQRNKGNFPGRFSGRQFSNSRSEMNVSTLELGDSALYLCASSPPGQGGEQYFGPGTRLTVT.

The chain employs TRBV5-6 and TRBJ1-6; TRBD1 aligns across 7 bases. Trimming cost V 2 bases and J 6 bases; bases outside gene matches: 5. CDR1 and CDR2 from the germline V gene are SGHDT and YYEEEE. The CDR3 extends over 15 amino acids. CDR3 in amino acids: CASSFRQGPNSPLHF. CDR3 nucleotide sequence: TGTGCCAGCAGCTTCCGACAGGGACCTAATTCACCCCTCCACTTT.